The clone carrying this T cell receptor (beta chain) showed up many times. Its antigen is not known. This sample is drawn from a study of regulatory T cells in long-lasting Graves disease. Whole-study results and caveats: The study found TRBV28, TRBJ1-2 and TRBJ2-5 favored in persistent disease.

Combining iRepertoire HTBI primers with Arm-PCR of CDR3 regions, the authors built TCR beta libraries. One entry per CDR3 protein, called by TCRdb with MiXCR from the multiplex PCR reads. The sample includes fewer than 550,000 distinct CDR3 sequences, about a sixth of them seen just once. Germline loops: CDR1 DFQATT, CDR2 SNEGSKA (reference sequence). J was trimmed by 5 bases and V by 2 bases; bases with no gene match: 5. CDR3 size: 15 residues. As to time point: newly diagnosed GD, antithyroid drugs for less than 3 months. Isolated PBMC RNA provided the starting material for the TCR library. The data also belong to a second study, concerning T cells in Graves' hyperthyroidism and ophthalmopathy. That study reports: Graves' hyperthyroidism showing no ophthalmopathy progression within 18 months was considered stable. First-round RT-PCR targeting the TCR CDR3 was performed with the HTBI primer set. A model of 13 V-J pairs discriminated ophthalmopathy from stable hyperthyroidism.

The sequencing here drew on peripheral blood mononuclear cells (PBMCs), taken at new diagnosis, from a patient treated with antithyroid drugs. V usage is TRBV20-1 and J usage is TRBJ2-3; 12 positions match TRBD2. The origin of this receptor is a woman aged 18 to 35 with Graves disease. CDR3 DNA: TGCAGTGCTAGAACTAGCGGGAGGCCGGGAGATACGCAGTATTTT. Protein product: CSARTSGRPGDTQYF.